Listed below are T cell receptor beta chains from one sample, sequenced in a study of blood T cell repertoires in COVID-19. The repertoire was sequenced with immunoSEQ multiplex PCR; TCRdb's copy has only in-frame clones and lacks some. The repertoire has around 50,000 clones, 80% to 90% of them found once; the top ten carry 7.6%. Sequencing input: peripheral blood. Receptor source: a human donor in a cohort sampled during active COVID-19. Both conserved end residues are part of each CDR3.

J gene: TRBJ2-2; V gene: TRBV5-1; CDR3 protein: CASSKAGGTGELFF
J gene: TRBJ1-1; V gene: TRBV11-2; CDR3 protein: CASSRAGTVTFF
J gene: TRBJ1-3; V gene: TRBV30; CDR3 protein: CAWSHRVSSGNTIYF
J gene: TRBJ2-7; V gene: TRBV5-4; CDR3 protein: CASSTRQGVSTYEQYF
J gene: TRBJ2-7; V gene: TRBV6-2/TRBV6-3; CDR3 protein: CASSYYLAGRYEQYF
J gene: TRBJ2-5; V gene: TRBV11-3; CDR3 protein: CASSRGQGAGETQYF
J gene: TRBJ1-1; V gene: TRBV10-3; CDR3 protein: CAISPNRDTEAFF
J gene: TRBJ1-2; V gene: TRBV2; CDR3 protein: CASSNRGGNYGYTF
J gene: TRBJ2-7; V gene: TRBV5-6; CDR3 protein: CASSGTGGDYEQYF
J gene: TRBJ2-1; V gene: TRBV11-3; CDR3 protein: CASSLGREYEQFF
J gene: TRBJ1-1; V gene: TRBV18; CDR3 protein: CASSPKGRTEAFF
J gene: TRBJ2-7; V gene: TRBV5-1; CDR3 protein: CASSLAGRAAYEQYF
J gene: TRBJ2-1; V gene: TRBV12-1; CDR3 protein: CASSPRGGGSHNEQFF
J gene: TRBJ2-1; V gene: TRBV5-1; CDR3 protein: CASSFNSLTYNEQFF
J gene: TRBJ2-7; V gene: TRBV27; CDR3 protein: CASSLRTGLPYEQYF
J gene: TRBJ1-4; V gene: TRBV28; CDR3 protein: CASSPTRELFF
J gene: TRBJ1-4; V gene: TRBV28; CDR3 protein: CASSVARATSGGKLFF
J gene: TRBJ1-2; V gene: TRBV5-4; CDR3 protein: CASSLDSLTLNYGYTF
J gene: TRBJ1-4; V gene: TRBV5-1; CDR3 protein: CASSLASGTNEKLFF
J gene: TRBJ2-4; V gene: TRBV27; CDR3 protein: CASSPRQGPQGRGIQYF
J gene: TRBJ2-6; V gene: TRBV7-9; CDR3 protein: CASSTGVTGPRSGANVLTF
J gene: TRBJ2-1; V gene: TRBV7-9; CDR3 protein: CASSPPPSGTYNEQFF
J gene: TRBJ2-7; V gene: TRBV5-4; CDR3 protein: CASGYSGQGTGEQYF
J gene: TRBJ2-7; V gene: TRBV6-5; CDR3 protein: CASSYRDRGHYEQYF
J gene: TRBJ2-3; V gene: TRBV3-1/TRBV3-2; CDR3 protein: CASSPRASGFLTDTQYF
J gene: TRBJ1-1; V gene: TRBV11-2; CDR3 protein: CASSLNGRNTEAFF
J gene: TRBJ2-3; V gene: TRBV28; CDR3 protein: CASSADSQGQFRYYF
J gene: TRBJ2-7; V gene: TRBV27; CDR3 protein: CASSFGDSSYEQYF
J gene: TRBJ2-3; V gene: TRBV11-2; CDR3 protein: CASSLGRQGAGTDTQYF
J gene: TRBJ1-1; V gene: TRBV6-5; CDR3 protein: CASSSGTGGLNTEAFF
J gene: TRBJ1-4; V gene: TRBV9; CDR3 protein: CASSAGVVANEKLFF
J gene: TRBJ1-2; V gene: TRBV29-1; CDR3 protein: CSVATGGMKGYTF
J gene: TRBJ2-7; V gene: TRBV7-2; CDR3 protein: CASSLNPGGLNEQYF
J gene: TRBJ2-1; V gene: TRBV9; CDR3 protein: CASSRTSNEQFF
J gene: TRBJ2-5; V gene: TRBV5-5; CDR3 protein: CASSLKQVLQETQYF
J gene: TRBJ2-1; V gene: TRBV7-9; CDR3 protein: CASSPPGSRGDEQFF
J gene: TRBJ2-7; V gene: TRBV21-1; CDR3 protein: CASSKDDSEAEQYF
J gene: TRBJ2-5; V gene: TRBV7-9; CDR3 protein: CASSRGTIQETQYF
J gene: TRBJ1-3; V gene: TRBV11-2; CDR3 protein: CASSKERSGNTIYF
J gene: TRBJ2-1; V gene: TRBV6-1; CDR3 protein: CASSAEQEPSYNEQFF
J gene: TRBJ2-7; V gene: TRBV20-1; CDR3 protein: CSTSGSYEQYF
J gene: TRBJ2-2; V gene: TRBV24-1; CDR3 protein: CATSPGTGDTGELFF